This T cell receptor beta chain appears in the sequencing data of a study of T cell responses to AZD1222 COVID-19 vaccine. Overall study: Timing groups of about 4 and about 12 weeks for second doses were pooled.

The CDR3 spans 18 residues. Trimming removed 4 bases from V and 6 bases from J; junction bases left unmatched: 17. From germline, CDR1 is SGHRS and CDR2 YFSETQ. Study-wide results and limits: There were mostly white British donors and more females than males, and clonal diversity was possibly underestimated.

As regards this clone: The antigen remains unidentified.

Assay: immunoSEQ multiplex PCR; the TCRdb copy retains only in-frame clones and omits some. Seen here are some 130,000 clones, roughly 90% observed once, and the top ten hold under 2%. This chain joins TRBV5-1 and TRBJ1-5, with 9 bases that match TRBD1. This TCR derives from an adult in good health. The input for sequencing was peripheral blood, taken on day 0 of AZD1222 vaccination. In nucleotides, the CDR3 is TGCGCCAGCAGCACCGAACCGACGGGACAGGGAGGGAGTCAGCCCCAGCATTTT. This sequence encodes CASSTEPTGQGGSQPQHF. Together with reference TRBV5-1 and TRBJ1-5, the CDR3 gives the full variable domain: KAGVTQTPRYLIKTRGQQVTLSCSPISGHRSVSWYQQTPGQGLQFLFEYFSETQRNKGNFPGRFSGRQFSNSRSEMNVSTLELGDSALYLCASSTEPTGQGGSQPQHFGDGTRLSIL.